This T cell receptor (beta chain) was identified during a study of human T cells and chemical hapten exposure. Turning to the study itself: For the roughly 25-week duration of the study, patients were given weekly doses of diphenylcyclopropenone on the scalp. Variability of per-sample TCR yields stemmed mainly from small differences in pooled library volume. After 6 days, upper back 0.01% DPC patch tests were scored.

Study results and caveats: No shift was seen in TCRs above 1 in 1000 frequency with DPC sensitization.

This clonotype was detected only a few times. The antigen remains unidentified. Documented time point: pre-sensitization, week 0. Treatment reported: therapeutic diphenylcyclopropenone sensitization with weekly scalp DPC. Looked up from germline, CDR1 is MDHEN and CDR2 is SYDVKM. The V end was cut by 3 bases, the J end by 0 bases, with 12 bases between. The CDR3 has 17 residues. TCRdb recomputed calls from the RACE reads with MiXCR, one row per CDR3 protein. The sample has 200,000 to 300,000 distinct CDR3 sequences; 7% to 10% are singletons. The receptor was isolated from a woman in her thirties or forties with alopecia areata. Some clones in this sample may be carry-over from other donors' samples. The V and J genes are TRBV28 and TRBJ2-6; a possible D gene is TRBD2 (5 bases). Sequences were derived from whole blood, sampled in connection with sensitization to the hapten diphenylcyclopropenone (DPC). The CDR3 loop is CASSLSGTSSGANVLTF. The CDR3 coding sequence is TGTGCCAGCAGTTTGAGCGGCACATCCTCTGGGGCCAACGTCCTGACTTTC.